The 29 T cell receptor beta chains below come from one sample, sequenced in a study of OX40 agonist ivuxolimab in advanced cancers. Method: immunoSEQ multiplex PCR; TCRdb's copy keeps in-frame clones and lacks some. The sample holds tens of thousands of clones, 85% to 90% seen once. Specimen: CD4+ or CD8+ T cells sorted from blood, collected in a trial of the OX40 agonist ivuxolimab. Receptors originate from an adult with an advanced solid tumor such as melanoma, head and neck, liver or kidney cancer.

As DNA, the CDR3 is TGTGCCAGCAGAAGGGAGAACTATGGCTACACCTTC. Its translation: CASRRENYGYTF. The rearrangement uses TRBV6-5 and TRBJ1-2; D uncertain. CDR1 and CDR2 (germline): MNHEY, SVGAGI. The CDR3 runs 12 residues. The germline V and J ends were trimmed by 6 bases and 2 bases, with 7 bases remaining between them.

The rearrangement links TRBV7-2 to TRBJ2-3, with a tentative D call TRBD2 (6 bases). The V and J ends lost 4 bases and 4 bases respectively, with 12 bases between them. Germline V gene data show CDR1 as SGHTA and CDR2 as FQGNSA. The CDR3 spans 14 residues. CDR3 in DNA: TGTGCCAGCAGCTCCGATTCGGGGGCAGATACGCAGTATTTT. Encoded protein: CASSSDSGADTQYF.

The chain combines TRBV4-2 with TRBJ1-3; tentatively, D is TRBD1 (6 bases). Trimming took 4 bases from V and 4 from J, leaving 14 bases between them. There are 15 residues in the CDR3. The germline CDR1 and CDR2 sequences are LGHNA and YNFKEQ. CDR3 bases: TGTGCCAGCAGCCCACCCAGGGGCGGCGGAAACACCATATATTTT. Residues: CASSPPRGGGNTIYF.

This clone was observed a single time. The chain combines TRBV29-1 with TRBJ2-7; D might be TRBD1 (5 bases). This CDR3 has 12 amino acids. Trimming took 7 bases from V and 4 from J, leaving 14 bases between them. The germline CDR1 and CDR2 sequences are SQVTM and ANQGSEA. CDR3 sequence reads: CSALNQGYEQYF. Here the CDR3 DNA reads TGCAGCGCTTTGAATCAGGGTTACGAGCAGTACTTC.

J is TRBJ1-5 and V is TRBV5-1; 7 bases are a match to TRBD1. V shed 8 bases, J shed 11 bases, and the junction held 10 bases outside the gene matches. From germline, CDR1 is SGHRS and CDR2 YFSETQ. The CDR3 totals 12 residues. CDR3 coding DNA: TGCGCCAGTAGCCAGGGGGGGAAGGCCCAGCATTTT. This sequence encodes CASSQGGKAQHF.

This clone ranks as medium-sized. V usage is TRBV9 and J usage is TRBJ1-2; TRBD1 might be the D (5 bases). Per germline, CDR1 SGDLS and CDR2 YYNGEE. The V end lost 7 bases, the J end lost 7 bases, and 17 bases lay between the germline ends. The length of the CDR3 is 13 residues. The CDR3 DNA reads TGTGCCAGCGCCAGGGAGGGCCTGAGTGGCTACACCTTC. Amino acid sequence: CASAREGLSGYTF.

V is TRBV2 and J is TRBJ1-5, with a tentative D call TRBD1 (6 bases). CDR1 SNHLY and CDR2 FYNNEI come from the germline V gene. This CDR3 has 15 amino acids. Trimming stripped 3 bases from V and 4 bases from J, with 13 bases between. The CDR3 loop reads CASSERQGMNQPQHF. CDR3 nucleotide sequence: TGTGCCAGCAGTGAGCGGCAGGGGATGAATCAGCCCCAGCATTTT. Full variable domain (outside the CDR3, taken from reference TRBV2 and TRBJ1-5): EPEVTQTPSHQVTQMGQEVILRCVPISNHLYFYWYRQILGQKVEFLVSFYNNEISEKSEIFDDQFSVERPDGSNFTLKIRSTKLEDSAMYFCASSERQGMNQPQHFGDGTRLSIL.

This chain links TRBV7-9 with TRBJ2-7; tentatively, D is TRBD1 (6 bases). The germline V gene encodes CDR1 SEHNR and CDR2 FQNEAQ (reference sequence). Trimming stripped 5 bases from V and 2 bases from J, with 16 bases between. The CDR3 totals 15 residues. CDR3: CASSLLDREAYEQYF. CDR3 nucleotides: TGTGCCAGCAGCCTATTGGACAGAGAAGCCTACGAGCAGTACTTC. The variable domain in full, with the rest retrieved from reference TRBV7-9 and TRBJ2-7, is DTGVSQNPRHKITKRGQNVTFRCDPISEHNRLYWYRQTLGQGPEFLTYFQNEAQLEKSRLLSDRFSAERPKGSFSTLEIQRTEQGDSAMYLCASSLLDREAYEQYFGPGTRLTVT.

The J gene is TRBJ1-4, the V gene TRBV6-1; D not resolved. This CDR3 spans 18 amino acids. Trimming shortened V by 4 bases and J by 7 bases, and 25 bases separated the two germline ends. CDR1 and CDR2 from the germline V gene are MNHNS and SASEGT. CDR3 in DNA: TGTGCCAGCAGTGGGGCGCAGAGCCCCAAGCCCGGTAGTGAAAAACTGTTTTTT. Protein product: CASSGAQSPKPGSEKLFF.

In this sample, this clone turned up a few times. This sequence joins TRBV7-9 and TRBJ1-4; a weak D match, TRBD1 (6 bases). The V and J ends lost 11 bases and 2 bases respectively, with 12 bases between them. The CDR3 spans 13 residues. Germline lookup yields CDR1 SEHNR and CDR2 FQNEAQ (reference sequence). The CDR3 reads CAGGGVTNEKLFF. The CDR3 region has the DNA TGTGCCGGGGGCGGGGTCACTAATGAAAAACTGTTTTTT.

The chain is built from TRBV6-5 and TRBJ2-7, with TRBD1 as a possible D gene (5 bases). CDR3 size: 11 residues. Germline CDR1 is MNHEY and CDR2 is SVGAGI. V was pared by 8 bases and J by 2 bases, with 7 bases between. In DNA form, the CDR3 reads TGTGCCAGCTCCAGGGCCTACGAGCAGTACTTC. Its protein product is CASSRAYEQYF.

The V and J genes are TRBV6-1 and TRBJ1-2; D not certain. V was shortened by 2 bases and J by 4 bases, with 8 bases between the two germline ends. The germline gives CDR1 MNHNS, CDR2 SASEGT. CDR3 length equals 13 residues. The CDR3 is CASSEYASYGYTF. The CDR3 coding sequence is TGTGCCAGCAGTGAATACGCCTCCTATGGCTACACCTTC.

V is TRBV5-1 and J is TRBJ2-3, with 12 bases matching TRBD2. J was trimmed by 2 bases and V by 3 bases; bases with no gene match: 4. The CDR3 has 16 amino acids. The germline V gene encodes CDR1 SGHRS and CDR2 YFSETQ. In nucleotides, the CDR3 is TGCGCCAGCAGCTCCGGACTAGCGGGGAACACAGATACGCAGTATTTT. This encodes CASSSGLAGNTDTQYF.

Only a few counts were recorded for this clone. The chain is built from TRBV27 and TRBJ1-2; TRBD1 matches 8 bases. CDR1 is MNHEY, CDR2 SMNVEV, per germline (reference sequence). The trim removed 8 bases at V and 6 bases at J, leaving 5 bases unmatched. CDR3 length equals 12 residues. CDR3 loop: CASRTGKDGYTF. CDR3 DNA sequence: TGTGCCAGCCGGACAGGGAAGGATGGCTACACCTTC.

V usage is TRBV5-1 and J usage is TRBJ1-4; 7 bases map to TRBD1. The J segment lost 3 bases and the V segment lost 4 bases, leaving 6 bases of the junction unmatched. This CDR3 has 15 residues. Germline CDR1 and CDR2: SGHRS and YFSETQ. The CDR3 is CASSRTGAANEKLFF. CDR3 nucleotide sequence: TGCGCCAGCAGCCGTACAGGGGCGGCTAATGAAAAACTGTTTTTT.

This clone was seen only once. The J gene is TRBJ2-7, the V gene TRBV20-1, with D unresolved. Germline V gene data show CDR1 as DFQATT and CDR2 as SNEGSKA (reference sequence). With 3 bases removed from V and 3 bases from J, the gap between germline ends came to 6 bases. The CDR3 loop spans 11 amino acids. CDR3 residues: CSARANYEQYF. The CDR3, as DNA: TGCAGTGCTAGGGCTAACTACGAGCAGTACTTC.

This chain connects TRBV7-8 to TRBJ1-4; 8 bases match TRBD1. V was pared by 2 bases and J by 7 bases, with 6 bases of the junction left unmatched. The CDR3 spans 15 residues. Looked up from germline, CDR1 is SGHVS and CDR2 is FQNEAQ. The CDR3 protein is CASSLMDRASEKLFF. The CDR3, as DNA: TGTGCCAGCAGCTTAATGGACAGGGCTTCTGAAAAACTGTTTTTT.

The chain joins TRBV7-9 to TRBJ2-5, with no clear D. The CDR3 extends over 14 amino acids. Germline CDR1 SEHNR, CDR2 FQNEAQ (reference sequence). Trimming took 3 bases from V and 1 from J, leaving 9 bases between them. CDR3: CASSLMPIQETQYF. The CDR3 DNA follows: TGTGCCAGCAGCTTGATGCCAATCCAAGAGACCCAGTACTTC.

This clone is a singleton in its sample. The gene calls are TRBV15 and TRBJ2-5; D may be TRBD1 or TRBD2 (5 bases each). V shed 5 bases and J shed 2 bases, with 15 bases lying between them. The CDR3 covers 15 residues. Per germline, CDR1 LNHNV and CDR2 YYDKDF (reference sequence). CDR3 loop: CATSRPGTGQETQYF. The CDR3 nucleotides read TGTGCCACCAGCCGCCCCGGGACGGGACAAGAGACCCAGTACTTC.

V is TRBV7-3 and J is TRBJ2-1; 9 nucleotides align to TRBD2. V dropped 5 bases and J dropped 6; count of bases not matched to a gene: 8. CDR3 length: 15 amino acids. CDR1 is SGHTA and CDR2 is FQGTGA in the germline V gene. CDR3 residues: CASSKAASGINEQFF. In DNA, the CDR3 is TGTGCCAGCAGCAAAGCGGCTAGCGGGATCAATGAGCAGTTCTTC.

CDR3 sequence (DNA): TGTGCCAGCAGCTTATCGGGTGCTGAAGCTTTCTTT. Residues: CASSLSGAEAFF. The chain couples TRBV7-6 to TRBJ1-1; D gene ambiguous. With 2 bases removed from V and 6 bases from J, the gap between germline ends came to 7 bases. Germline CDR1 is SGHVS and CDR2 is FNYEAQ. The CDR3 covers 12 residues.

The chain combines TRBV10-2 with TRBJ2-7, with D perhaps matching TRBD1 (8 bases). Germline V gene sequence: CDR1 WSHSY, CDR2 SAAADI. Trimming cost V 2 bases and J 7 bases, with 21 bases left between them. The CDR3 sequence is 16 residues long. CDR3: CASSESRNRGGGEQYF. CDR3 nucleotide sequence: TGCGCCAGCAGTGAGAGTAGGAACAGGGGGGGTGGTGAGCAGTACTTC.

V usage is TRBV2 and J usage is TRBJ2-3; no firm D call. CDR1 and CDR2 from the germline V gene are SNHLY and FYNNEI. Trimming cost V 5 bases and J 5 bases, with 8 bases left between them. This CDR3 is built from 12 residues. The CDR3: CASSPAVDTQYF. In DNA form, the CDR3 reads TGTGCCAGCAGTCCCGCAGTAGATACGCAGTATTTT.

The CDR3 reads CASSLGGQGANTEAFF. In DNA form, the CDR3 reads TGTGCCAGCAGCTTAGGGGGACAGGGAGCGAACACTGAAGCTTTCTTT. The chain joins TRBV11-3 to TRBJ1-1; 9 bases line up with TRBD1. CDR1 SGHNT and CDR2 YENEEA come from the germline V gene. The V segment lost 1 base and the J segment 1 base; nucleotides outside the gene matches: 4. The CDR3 is 16 amino acids.

The table lists this clone with a few counts. The rearrangement uses TRBV9 and TRBJ2-7; 7 bases align to TRBD2. This CDR3 has 11 residues. Trimming removed 7 bases from V and 7 bases from J; junction bases left unmatched: 5. CDR1 is SGDLS, CDR2 YYNGEE, per germline. The CDR3 spells CASGSGGEQYF. The CDR3 nucleotides are TGTGCCAGCGGGTCGGGGGGTGAGCAGTACTTC.

The rearrangement uses TRBV10-1 and TRBJ2-4; 16 nucleotides agree with TRBD2. CDR3 length: 21 residues. J lost 0 bases, V lost 7 bases, and 15 bases had no gene match. Germline CDR1 is WNHNN and CDR2 is SYGVQD (reference sequence). The CDR3 region has the DNA TGCGCCAGCACACCGGGACTAGCGGGAGGGCTCTACGTTCGAGCCAAAAACATTCAGTACTTC. Translation gives CASTPGLAGGLYVRAKNIQYF.

V usage is TRBV6-1 and J usage is TRBJ1-1; D is ambiguous. Germline lookup yields CDR1 MNHNS and CDR2 SASEGT. The V gene lost 6 bases and the J gene lost 1 base, with 15 bases spanning the gap. This CDR3 region has 15 residues. The DNA for the CDR3 is TGTGCCAGCAGCGGACGGGCGGGAACGAACACTGAAGCTTTCTTT. The encoded protein is CASSGRAGTNTEAFF.

The chain recombines TRBV5-6 with TRBJ2-3; D is perhaps TRBD2 (7 bases). Per the germline V gene, CDR1 is SGHDT and CDR2 is YYEEEE. The CDR3 loop spans 18 amino acids. The V end lost 6 bases, the J end lost 6 bases, and 29 bases lay between the germline ends. The CDR3 loop is CASTLEWGGATETDTQYF. The CDR3 nucleotides read TGTGCCAGCACCCTTGAATGGGGGGGGGCCACTGAAACGGATACGCAGTATTTT.

The chain has TRBV20-1 and TRBJ2-1, with D unresolved. The germline V gene encodes CDR1 DFQATT and CDR2 SNEGSKA (reference sequence). V lost 3 bases and J 8 bases, leaving 8 bases between the germline ends. The CDR3 length is 11 residues. The CDR3 nucleotides read TGCAGTGCTAGCCGAAGGGATGAGCAGTTCTTC. It encodes CSASRRDEQFF.